The 30 T cell receptor beta chains below come from one sample, sequenced in a study of cytomegalovirus exposure and HLA in healthy donors. Data came from immunoSEQ multiplex PCR; TCRdb stores just in-frame clones and leaves some out. The table lists about 280,000 clones, 86% of them singletons. The sequencing sample was made of PBMCs. These receptors all stem from a woman under 30 in good health and CMV-seronegative.

The chain combines TRBV4-3 with TRBJ2-7, with D possibly matching TRBD1 (6 bases). Trimming shortened V by 0 bases and J by 6 bases, and 18 bases separated the two germline ends. The CDR3 is made up of 16 amino acids. Germline V CDR1 and CDR2: LGHNA, YSLEER. The CDR3 DNA reads as TGCGCCAGCAGCCAAGATCGGGGCAGGGGACGGGGCGAGCAGTACTTC. Translation: CASSQDRGRGRGEQYF.

The chain is built from TRBV25-1 and TRBJ1-1; D perhaps matches TRBD1 (5 bases). The CDR3 covers 13 residues. V lost 7 bases and J 7 bases, leaving 16 bases between the germline ends. Germline CDR1 reads MGHDK; CDR2 reads SYGVNS. This CDR3 reads CASISGGRGEAFF. The CDR3 coding sequence is TGTGCCAGCATCTCCGGGGGACGGGGTGAAGCTTTCTTT.

CDR3 nucleotide sequence: TGTGCCAGTAGTATGGGCACAGCCAAAAACATTCAGTACTTC. Protein: CASSMGTAKNIQYF. V usage is TRBV19 and J usage is TRBJ2-4; no definite D call. Germline CDR1 is LNHDA and CDR2 is SQIVND (reference sequence). The ends were cut back, 3 bases at V and 0 bases at J, with 6 bases in the middle. The CDR3 is 14 residues long.

The genes are TRBV5-1 and TRBJ2-5; TRBD2 agrees at 11 bases. Germline V gene lookup returns CDR1 SGHRS and CDR2 YFSETQ. The V and J ends lost 4 bases and 5 bases, in that order; junction bases with no gene match: 10. The CDR3 totals 16 residues. In DNA form, the CDR3 reads TGCGCCAGCAGCCTCACTACTAGCGGGAGTTGGGAGACCCAGTACTTC. Translation: CASSLTTSGSWETQYF. Drawing the rest from reference TRBV5-1 and TRBJ2-5, the complete variable domain is KAGVTQTPRYLIKTRGQQVTLSCSPISGHRSVSWYQQTPGQGLQFLFEYFSETQRNKGNFPGRFSGRQFSNSRSEMNVSTLELGDSALYLCASSLTTSGSWETQYFGPGTRLLVL.

This chain connects TRBV9 to TRBJ2-1, with 11 bases matching TRBD2. The CDR3 length is 15 residues. CDR1 SGDLS and CDR2 YYNGEE come from the germline V gene. The V gene end was trimmed by 6 bases and the J gene end by 1 base; junction bases not matched to a gene: 3. CDR3 sequence reads: CASTLAGGSYNEQFF. In DNA form, the CDR3 reads TGTGCCAGCACGCTAGCGGGAGGTTCCTACAATGAGCAGTTCTTC.

The chain employs TRBV6-5 and TRBJ1-1; D possibly corresponds to TRBD1 (5 bases). This CDR3 spans 14 amino acids. Per the germline V gene, CDR1 is MNHEY and CDR2 is SVGAGI. The V and J ends lost 5 bases and 4 bases respectively, with 14 bases between them. CDR3 in DNA: TGTGCCAGCAGTCCACTGGGGGGGAGCACTGAAGCTTTCTTT. This translates into CASSPLGGSTEAFF.

The chain carries TRBV4-2 and TRBJ1-4, with TRBD1 as a possible D gene (5 bases). The length of the CDR3 is 14 residues. With 6 bases removed from V and 0 bases from J, the gap between germline ends came to 8 bases. Germline V gene lookup returns CDR1 LGHNA and CDR2 YNFKEQ. In DNA form, the CDR3 reads TGTGCCAGCAGTTTGGGGCCAACTAATGAAAAACTGTTTTTT. This encodes CASSLGPTNEKLFF.

This clone was seen a few times. The chain combines TRBV29-1 with TRBJ1-2; 7 bases line up with TRBD1. CDR3 length: 11 amino acids. Trimming took 7 bases from V and 5 from J; bases not matched to a gene: 4. Germline CDR1 is SQVTM and CDR2 is ANQGSEA. CDR3 nucleotides: TGCAGCGGCTCGACAGGGTATGGCTACACCTTC. This translates into CSGSTGYGYTF.

The chain is built from TRBV6-5 and TRBJ2-5; a possible D gene is TRBD1 (5 bases). Between the trimmed V and J ends, which lost 0 bases and 1 base, there was a span of 9 bases. The germline gives CDR1 MNHEY, CDR2 SVGAGI. There are 15 residues in the CDR3. The CDR3 sequence: CASSYSKGAQETQYF. The CDR3 DNA reads as TGTGCCAGCAGTTACTCGAAAGGGGCCCAAGAGACCCAGTACTTC.

V and J are TRBV18 and TRBJ1-2; possibly TRBD1 for D (6 bases). Germline lookup yields CDR1 KGHSH and CDR2 LQKENI. The CDR3 loop spans 12 amino acids. Trimming removed 5 bases from V and 2 bases from J, with 6 bases in between. The CDR3 sequence is CASSRGNYGYTF. The CDR3 DNA reads as TGTGCCAGCTCAAGGGGGAACTATGGCTACACCTTC.

The V and J genes are TRBV9 and TRBJ2-3, with a tentative D call TRBD2 (6 bases). V was trimmed by 0 bases and J by 0 bases, leaving 11 bases between them. The CDR3 runs to 16 residues. Germline V gives CDR1 SGDLS, CDR2 YYNGEE. CDR3 DNA: TGTGCCAGCAGCGTAGGCGGGGCCCCTAGCACAGATACGCAGTATTTT. Protein product: CASSVGGAPSTDTQYF.

CDR3 region: CASVQTGGVFSPLHF. CDR3 nucleotide sequence: TGTGCCAGCGTCCAAACAGGGGGAGTATTTTCACCCCTCCACTTT. The V and J genes are TRBV28 and TRBJ1-6; TRBD1 agrees at 8 bases. This CDR3 contains 15 residues. Germline-derived CDR1 and CDR2 are MDHEN and SYDVKM. V lost 8 bases and J lost 9; bases outside the gene matches: 12.

This rearrangement joins TRBV30 to TRBJ1-4; D unresolved. The CDR3 contains 11 residues. The germline V and J ends were trimmed by 0 bases and 8 bases, with 4 bases remaining between them. The germline gives CDR1 GTSNPN, CDR2 SVGIG (reference sequence). CDR3 region: CAWSVREKLFF. The CDR3 DNA is TGTGCCTGGAGTGTACGGGAAAAACTGTTTTTT.

The chain is built from TRBV5-4 and TRBJ1-1, with D unclear. The germline V gene encodes CDR1 SGHNT and CDR2 YYREEE (reference sequence). The length of the CDR3 is 14 residues. V lost 4 bases and J 4 bases, leaving 14 bases between the germline ends. The CDR3, as DNA: TGTGCCAGCAGCCGCACTTATGAGGTCACTGAAGCTTTCTTT. Protein product: CASSRTYEVTEAFF.

This chain joins TRBV10-2 and TRBJ1-6; possible D gene TRBD1, 5 bases. The CDR3 runs to 14 residues. Trimming shortened V by 6 bases and J by 10 bases, and 16 bases separated the two germline ends. Germline V gene sequence: CDR1 WSHSY, CDR2 SAAADI. CDR3 residues: CASSGGRLGSPLHF. The CDR3 coding sequence is TGCGCCAGCAGCGGGGGACGGCTTGGATCACCCCTCCACTTT.

This rearrangement joins TRBV6-1 to TRBJ1-2, with D possibly being TRBD1 (6 bases). Germline CDR1 and CDR2: MNHNS and SASEGT. Deletions cut 6 bases from V and 8 bases from J, with 13 bases between. The CDR3 runs to 12 residues. The CDR3 loop reads CASRPGALGYTF. The DNA of the CDR3 is TGTGCCAGCAGGCCAGGGGCCCTCGGCTACACCTTC.

The rearrangement joins TRBV19 to TRBJ1-2; 7 bases fit TRBD1. Germline CDR1 reads LNHDA; CDR2 reads SQIVND (reference sequence). J was trimmed by 6 bases and V by 2 bases; bases with no gene match: 12. The CDR3 length is 16 residues. The DNA for the CDR3 is TGTGCCAGTAGTATATCATCGGAGGGGGCAGGGGATGGCTACACCTTC. Its translation is CASSISSEGAGDGYTF.

Comment on this clone: The junction departs from germline at one end; a sequencing error may be responsible. This rearrangement joins TRBV20-1 to TRBJ1-2; D is undetermined. Germline V lookup: CDR1 DFQATT, CDR2 SNEGSKA (reference sequence). CDR3 length: 10 residues. The CDR3 nucleotides read TGCAGTGCCCCCGGGGAGCCAGAGTTCTTC. Translating gives CSAPGEPEFF.

The rearrangement uses TRBV11-2 and TRBJ2-1; TRBD2 aligns across 8 bases. Germline V gene sequence: CDR1 SGHAT, CDR2 FQNNGV. V was pared by 6 bases and J by 6 bases, with 7 bases of the junction left unmatched. The CDR3 length is 14 residues. The CDR3 spells CASRWGLAGNEQFF. DNA of the CDR3: TGTGCCAGCAGGTGGGGCCTAGCGGGCAATGAGCAGTTCTTC.

The chain links TRBV10-3 to TRBJ2-7; 13 bases are a match to TRBD2. The CDR3 is made up of 14 amino acids. Germline loops: CDR1 ENHRY, CDR2 SYGVKD. The J segment lost 7 bases and the V segment lost 7 bases, leaving 7 bases of the junction unmatched. CDR3 sequence: CAITRLAGGKEQYF. In DNA form, the CDR3 reads TGTGCCATCACCAGACTAGCGGGAGGTAAAGAGCAGTACTTC.

The chain couples TRBV27 to TRBJ2-7, with D possibly TRBD1 on 6 matching bases. Germline-derived CDR1 and CDR2 are MNHEY and SMNVEV (reference sequence). Trimming cost V 3 bases and J 4 bases, with 13 bases left between them. This CDR3 contains 14 residues. The CDR3 DNA follows: TGTGCCAGCAGTTTCTTGGGGGCCAAATACGAGCAGTACTTC. Encoded protein: CASSFLGAKYEQYF.

V gene TRBV11-2 combines with J gene TRBJ2-3; unclear D gene. The germline V and J ends were trimmed by 1 base and 3 bases, with 11 bases remaining between them. Germline-derived CDR1 and CDR2 are SGHAT and FQNNGV. CDR3 length: 15 amino acids. CDR3 loop: CASSLVPGRTDTQYF. DNA of the CDR3: TGTGCCAGCAGCTTAGTTCCGGGTAGAACAGATACGCAGTATTTT.

The chain carries TRBV5-1 and TRBJ2-5, with TRBD2 matching 11 bases. With 5 bases clipped from V and 4 bases from J, the junction kept 4 bases outside the gene matches. The CDR3 runs 14 residues. The V gene's germline CDR1 is SGHRS and CDR2 YFSETQ. The CDR3 DNA follows: TGCGCCAGCAGAGGGACTAGCGGACGAGAGACCCAGTACTTC. Amino acids: CASRGTSGRETQYF.

This sequence joins TRBV29-1 and TRBJ1-1; weak D call: TRBD1 (5 bases). The germline gives CDR1 SQVTM, CDR2 ANQGSEA. The V end was cut by 1 base, the J end by 5 bases, with 11 bases between. This CDR3 is 13 amino acids long. Here the CDR3 DNA reads TGCAGCGTTGAAGGACTAGGGGAGACTGAAGCTTTCTTT. It is translated as CSVEGLGETEAFF.

V is TRBV11-1 and J is TRBJ2-1; 8 bases are shared with TRBD1. Germline CDR1 is SGHAT and CDR2 is FQDESV (reference sequence). The CDR3 totals 15 residues. The junction had 7 bases not matched to a gene; V was cut back by 5 bases and J by 4 bases. This chain's CDR3 is CASSQGQATYNEQFF. CDR3 nucleotide sequence: TGTGCCAGCAGCCAGGGACAGGCCACTTACAATGAGCAGTTCTTC.

This clone occurred a few times. The CDR3 region has the DNA TGTGCCAGCACCCTCAGCGTCGAGCAGTACTTC. It specifies CASTLSVEQYF. This chain uses TRBV7-9 with TRBJ2-7; D gene unclear. Germline assignment: CDR1 SEHNR and CDR2 FQNEAQ (reference sequence). This CDR3 spans 11 amino acids. The V gene lost 7 bases and the J gene lost 6 bases, with 10 bases spanning the gap.

V is TRBV30 and J is TRBJ1-6; D remains ambiguous. Looked up from germline, CDR1 is GTSNPN and CDR2 is SVGIG (reference sequence). V was pared by 2 bases and J by 5 bases, with 10 bases between. The CDR3 totals 14 residues. The CDR3 bases are TGTGCCTGGAGTTCGACATCCAATAATTCACCCCTCCACTTT. The encoded protein is CAWSSTSNNSPLHF.

The chain recombines TRBV30 with TRBJ2-5, with D hard to call. Germline loops: CDR1 GTSNPN, CDR2 SVGIG (reference sequence). This CDR3 has 11 amino acids. The germline V and J ends were trimmed by 5 bases and 4 bases, with 8 bases remaining between them. The DNA of the CDR3 is TGTGCCTGGGGGCGAACAGAGACCCAGTACTTC. Translated, it gives CAWGRTETQYF.

The chain uses TRBV6-5 and TRBJ1-3; D remains unclear. Trimming removed 6 bases at V and 8 bases at J, with 14 bases between. CDR3 length equals 13 residues. Per germline, CDR1 MNHEY and CDR2 SVGAGI. As DNA, the CDR3 is TGTGCCAGCAGCCATGAGGCTGAGCACACCATATATTTT. This codes for CASSHEAEHTIYF.

This chain connects TRBV30 to TRBJ2-1; D may be TRBD2 (5 bases). The ends were cut back, 2 bases at V and 0 bases at J, with 17 bases in the middle. Germline lookup yields CDR1 GTSNPN and CDR2 SVGIG (reference sequence). This CDR3 comprises 17 residues. CDR3: CAWSPISLGNSYNEQFF. The CDR3 nucleotides are TGTGCCTGGAGTCCCATCTCACTAGGGAACTCCTACAATGAGCAGTTCTTC.